The entry below describes one TCR beta chain. The target of this receptor is not known. Within one base of it there is no much larger clone, and no base qualities were kept. The CDR3 regions of human TCRbeta chains were analyzed by immunosequencing. In the original analysis: TCRs in the repertoires were matched against a reference library of SARS-CoV-2-specific TCRs that had been generated with the MIRA antigen-specificity platform. Breadth meant the fraction of unique TCRs that were SARS-CoV-2-associated, whereas depth meant the fraction of total T cells that were SARS-CoV-2-associated. Using the MIRA data, every spike-specific TCR was mapped to the spike region that the TCR reacted to and assigned to either a CD4 or a CD8 class. Log10-transformed breadth and depth values were compared by one-way ANOVA with Sidak's multiple comparisons tests. Not all clones reach the TCRdb copy of this immuneACCESS table, which keeps in-frame sequences only. Checked studies attribute under half of the gap to unresolved V genes and leave the rest unexplained. The V and J calls and clone size were taken over from that table, and D and trimming were inferred from the DNA. This sample is represented by over 100,000 clones; approximately 90% of them were singletons. The ten largest account for approximately 7.6% of the sample.

The data belong to a study of T cell responses to AZD1222 COVID-19 vaccine (dated by TCRdb to the early 2020s). General notes on the study: AZD1222 recipients whose second dose came at about 4 weeks and those whose second dose came at about 12 weeks were combined into one group, since spike-specific TCR depth and breadth did not differ between the two schedules. Trial participants were enrolled by age into subgroups of 18-55, 56-69 and 70-plus years, and around 150, 29 and 61 TCR-sequenced participants, respectively, were included in these subgroups. TCR sequencing covered 233 trial participants: 200 to 220 given two doses of AZD1222 and 26 given two doses of MenACWY control vaccine.

Overall study results and their limits: Because no day 14 peak-response samples were available, the repertoires could be characterized only after the peak T cell response. Conclusions about previously exposed vaccinees were limited because only a handful of AZD1222 recipients were SARS-CoV-2 seropositive at baseline. In the small 56-69-year group, the increase in depth fell short of significance, most likely because of low power. Participants were mostly white British, with more females than males. The authors suggested clonal diversity may have been underestimated. After two AZD1222 doses, spike-specific TCR breadth and depth were significantly higher than at day 0 and than in MenACWY recipients. Nearly half of unique spike-specific TCRs reportedly recognized epitopes outside regions mutated in the B.1.351 and B.1.1.7 variants. The whole spike protein was spanned by vaccine-associated CD4 TCRs, and dominant responses were seen in regions 160-218 and 743-854.

V is trimmed back by 2 bases and J by 3 bases, and the junction contains 10 bases that no gene match accounts for. The CDR3 sequence holds 16 residues, the cysteine and phenylalanine included. Of all the DNA, just the CDR3 is kept, 48 bases in frame from base 1. For CDR1 and CDR2, the germline V gene (reference sequence) lists MNHEY and SMNVEV. Interpreted using the paper, the time point label stands for: baseline before first vaccination. The vaccinee samples were drawn from two UK trials, COV001 and COV002, one of which was a single-blind randomized controlled phase 2/3 trial testing AZD1222 (ChAdOx1 nCoV-19) in healthy adults. For TCRbeta chain sequencing, PBMC samples from trial participants were taken at day 0 and at day 28 after the second dose.

Source: peripheral blood, taken on day 0 of AZD1222 vaccination. The chain is made from TRBV27 and TRBJ2-7, with 7 junctional bases fitting TRBD1. The origin of this receptor is an adult in good health. The DNA sequence is as follows: TGTGCCAGCAGTTTAACCCTACGGGACAGCTACTACGAGCAGTACTTC. Its protein product is CASSLTLRDSYYEQYF.